Below, one T cell receptor (beta chain) is given with its context. The source of the sample is a study of blood T cell repertoires in COVID-19. Overall study context: The study drew acute and convalescent COVID-19 samples from the United States, Italy and Spain.

The CDR3 runs 14 residues. Libraries were prepared by immunoSEQ multiplex PCR; TCRdb keeps only in-frame clonotypes and omits some of them. This repertoire shows 150,000 to 200,000 clones, 80% to 85% found once; its top ten account for less than 10%. In Seattle, patients joined the study during active infection and were tracked longitudinally. V gene TRBV21-1 combines with J gene TRBJ1-1. TRBV21-1 is designated a pseudogene. The TCR comes from a woman in her sixties or seventies with COVID-19, enrolled during active disease. Sequenced material: peripheral blood. CDR3 sequence (DNA): TGTGCCAGCAGCAAAGTATCGGTCGGGACTGAAGCTTTCTTT. It is translated as CASSKVSVGTEAFF.